Listed below are T cell receptor beta chains from one sample, sequenced in a study of blood T cell repertoires in COVID-19. Profiling relied on immunoSEQ multiplex PCR, and the TCRdb table lists in-frame clones only, not all of them. The repertoire holds approximately 350,000 clones, with less than 90% as singletons. The sequenced material came from PBMCs or T cells enriched from blood (not recorded which). Receptors were obtained from a woman aged 30 to 39 who had recovered from COVID-19. Both conserved end residues are part of each CDR3.

v_gene: TRBV7-8; CDR3aa: CASSAQGASQPQHF
v_gene: TRBV7-9; CDR3aa: CASSSLRDRDEQYF
v_gene: TRBV3-1/TRBV3-2; CDR3aa: CASSQAGTTGNTIYF
v_gene: TRBV10-1; CDR3aa: CASSPGTNYGYTF
v_gene: TRBV5-4; CDR3aa: CASSLGKTGVANTEAFF
v_gene: TRBV14; CDR3aa: CASSPGSRERRWGDEQFF
v_gene: TRBV30; CDR3aa: CAWSVTSSGNTIYF
v_gene: TRBV18; CDR3aa: CASSTGGIPEAFF
v_gene: TRBV5-6; CDR3aa: CASSLVWAGGTYNEQFF
v_gene: TRBV12-3/TRBV12-4; CDR3aa: CASSTGGYGYTF
v_gene: TRBV11-1; CDR3aa: CASGPDRGTEAFF
v_gene: TRBV7-9; CDR3aa: CASSAAGQGITEAFF
v_gene: TRBV25-1; CDR3aa: CASEPGTSGGETQYF
v_gene: TRBV5-5; CDR3aa: CASSWAPGGLGGTDTQYF
v_gene: TRBV7-9; CDR3aa: CASSFTGSPAGYTF
v_gene: TRBV6-1; CDR3aa: CASSEAGLAGAKFYEQYF
v_gene: TRBV4-1; CDR3aa: CASSWRDSYEQYF
v_gene: TRBV5-4; CDR3aa: CASSQTGGGSYEQYF